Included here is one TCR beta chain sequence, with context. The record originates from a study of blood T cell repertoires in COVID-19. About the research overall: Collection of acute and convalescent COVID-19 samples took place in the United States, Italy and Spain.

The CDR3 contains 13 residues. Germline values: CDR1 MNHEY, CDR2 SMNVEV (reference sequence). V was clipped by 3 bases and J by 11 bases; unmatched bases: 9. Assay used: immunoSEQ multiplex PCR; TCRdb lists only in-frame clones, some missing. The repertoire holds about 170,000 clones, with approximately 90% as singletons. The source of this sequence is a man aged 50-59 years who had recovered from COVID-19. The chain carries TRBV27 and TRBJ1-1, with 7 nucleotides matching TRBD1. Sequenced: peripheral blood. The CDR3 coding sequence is TGTGCCAGCAGTTTGGAGGTACAGGGGACCGCTTTCTTT. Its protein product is CASSLEVQGTAFF.